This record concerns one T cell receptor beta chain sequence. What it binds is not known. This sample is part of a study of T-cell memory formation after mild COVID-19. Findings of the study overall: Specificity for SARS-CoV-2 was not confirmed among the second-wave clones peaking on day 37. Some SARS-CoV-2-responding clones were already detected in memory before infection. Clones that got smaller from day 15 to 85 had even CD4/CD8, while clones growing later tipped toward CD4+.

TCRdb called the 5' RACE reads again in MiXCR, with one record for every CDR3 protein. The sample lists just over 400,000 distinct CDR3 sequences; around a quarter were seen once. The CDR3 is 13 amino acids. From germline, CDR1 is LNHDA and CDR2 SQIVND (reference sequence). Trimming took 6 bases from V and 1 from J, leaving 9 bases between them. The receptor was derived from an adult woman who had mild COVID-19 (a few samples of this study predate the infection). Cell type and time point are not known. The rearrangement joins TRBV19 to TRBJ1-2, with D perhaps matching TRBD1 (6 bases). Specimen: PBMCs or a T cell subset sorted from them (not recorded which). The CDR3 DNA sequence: TGTGCCAGTAGGGCAGGGGTTAACTATGGCTACACCTTC. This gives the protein CASRAGVNYGYTF.